Reported below is one T cell receptor (beta chain). This sample was included in a study of blood T cell repertoires in COVID-19. Study context: The origin of the acute and convalescent COVID-19 samples was the United States, Italy and Spain. From T cells, B-cell-depleted T cells, or PBMCs came the material, which was cDNA or gDNA.

Assay: immunoSEQ multiplex PCR; the TCRdb copy retains only in-frame clones and omits some. This sample carries 290,000 or so clones, roughly 80% of them seen once, and the ten largest clones take around 5%. The CDR3 contains 14 residues. Germline CDR1 LNHDA, CDR2 SQIVND (reference sequence). Trimming shortened V by 4 bases and J by 6 bases, and 15 bases separated the two germline ends. The TCR originated in a man aged 35-49 years who had been exposed to COVID-19. The sample comprised PBMCs or T cells enriched from blood (not recorded which). V and J are TRBV19 and TRBJ1-1; weak D call: TRBD1 (6 bases). The CDR3 protein is CASSTSFEGAEAFF. In DNA, the CDR3 is TGTGCCAGTAGTACCAGTTTTGAGGGGGCTGAAGCTTTCTTT.